This T cell receptor (beta chain) comes out of a study of blood T cell repertoires in COVID-19. About the study: From the United States, Italy and Spain came samples of acute and convalescent COVID-19. The analysed material was cDNA or gDNA that came from T cells, B-cell-depleted T cells, or PBMCs.

Cohort 3 donors were reported recovered after two negative PCRs, clearance, or symptom resolution. Between the trimmed V and J ends, which lost 5 bases and 0 bases, there was a span of 7 bases. The germline gives CDR1 SGHTA, CDR2 FQGNSA. The CDR3 is made up of 13 amino acids. Sequenced by immunoSEQ multiplex PCR; TCRdb stores in-frame clones only, minus some. This table has roughly 330,000 clones, around 90% appearing once. The rearrangement joins TRBV7-2 to TRBJ1-2; D not resolved. This clonotype was obtained from a woman in her 30s who had recovered from COVID-19. Specimen: PBMCs or T cells enriched from blood (not recorded which). CDR3 bases: TGTGCCAGCAGCCCCTCAGCTAACTATGGCTACACCTTC. Protein product: CASSPSANYGYTF.